Listed below are T cell receptor beta chains from one sample, sequenced in a study of response to subunit inactivated influenza vaccine. TCRdb fed the RT-PCR reads into MiXCR, producing one record per CDR3 protein. The repertoire holds about 520,000 distinct CDR3 sequences, with approximately 7.8% as singletons. The input for sequencing was PBMCs from blood, taken less than 30 months after vaccination. These receptors originate from a man aged 50 to 69 who received an inactivated influenza vaccine. Each CDR3 is given with its conserved first and last residue. The D gene is left open where the match is weak. Clone size appears in some rows only: once, few, many, or a class for an expanded clone.

clone size: many; D gene: -; V gene: TRBV6-2/TRBV6-3; J gene: TRBJ2-7; CDR3 protein: CASSYAPLYEQYF; CDR3 DNA: TGTGCCAGCAGTTACGCGCCCCTCTACGAGCAGTACTTC
clone size: many; D gene: -; V gene: TRBV25-1; J gene: TRBJ2-5; CDR3 protein: CASSPGTGWETQYF; CDR3 DNA: TGTGCCAGCAGCCCCGGGACCGGCTGGGAGACCCAGTACTTC
clone size: few; D gene: TRBD1; V gene: TRBV19; J gene: TRBJ1-1; CDR3 protein: CASSNRGLNTEAFF; CDR3 DNA: TGTGCCAGTAGTAACAGGGGGCTGAACACTGAAGCTTTCTTT
clone size: many; D gene: -; V gene: TRBV4-3; J gene: TRBJ2-5; CDR3 protein: CASSQDGGRETQYF; CDR3 DNA: TGCGCCAGCAGCCAAGATGGTGGGAGGGAGACCCAGTACTTC
clone size: few; D gene: TRBD2; V gene: TRBV11-2; J gene: TRBJ2-5; CDR3 protein: CASSIGQQRGLNQETQYF; CDR3 DNA: TGTGCCAGCAGCATAGGCCAACAGCGGGGTCTGAACCAAGAGACCCAGTACTTC
clone size: few; D gene: -; V gene: TRBV10-3; J gene: TRBJ2-6; CDR3 protein: CAASGANVLTF; CDR3 DNA: TGTGCCGCCTCTGGGGCCAACGTCCTGACTTTC
clone size: many; D gene: TRBD2; V gene: TRBV4-2; J gene: TRBJ2-1; CDR3 protein: CASSQDLAGDYNEQFF; CDR3 DNA: TGTGCCAGCAGCCAAGATTTGGCGGGGGATTACAATGAGCAGTTCTTC
clone size: -; D gene: -; V gene: TRBV20-1; J gene: TRBJ2-5; CDR3 protein: CSAREQKGTQYF; CDR3 DNA: TGCAGTGCTAGAGAGCAAAAGGGGACCCAGTACTTC
clone size: -; D gene: TRBD1; V gene: TRBV7-9; J gene: TRBJ2-4; CDR3 protein: CASSMTGPMGMDIQYF; CDR3 DNA: TGTGCCAGCAGCATGACAGGGCCCATGGGGATGGACATTCAGTACTTC
clone size: -; D gene: -; V gene: TRBV11-2; J gene: TRBJ2-5; CDR3 protein: CASSQEFGTFQETQYF; CDR3 DNA: TGTGCCAGCAGTCAAGAGTTTGGGACATTCCAAGAGACCCAGTACTTC
clone size: many; D gene: -; V gene: TRBV6-6; J gene: TRBJ2-1; CDR3 protein: CASSFTAYNEQFF; CDR3 DNA: TGTGCCAGCAGCTTTACAGCATACAATGAGCAGTTCTTC
clone size: few; D gene: -; V gene: TRBV29-1; J gene: TRBJ2-1; CDR3 protein: CSTGYNEQFF; CDR3 DNA: TGCAGTACAGGTTACAATGAGCAGTTCTTC
clone size: few; D gene: -; V gene: TRBV4-2; J gene: TRBJ2-7; CDR3 protein: CASSQVGPVYEQYF; CDR3 DNA: TGTGCCAGCAGCCAAGTGGGGCCCGTCTACGAGCAGTACTTC
clone size: -; D gene: TRBD2; V gene: TRBV7-8; J gene: TRBJ2-3; CDR3 protein: CASSSWDYSTDTQYF; CDR3 DNA: TGTGCCAGCAGCAGTTGGGACTACTCCACAGATACGCAGTATTTT
clone size: few; D gene: -; V gene: TRBV5-1; J gene: TRBJ2-7; CDR3 protein: CASSEGGGAAYEQYF; CDR3 DNA: TGCGCCAGCAGCGAGGGAGGGGGGGCCGCGTACGAGCAGTACTTC
clone size: few; D gene: -; V gene: TRBV27; J gene: TRBJ1-2; CDR3 protein: CASSLRPYYGYTF; CDR3 DNA: TGTGCCAGCAGTCTCCGGCCTTACTATGGCTACACCTTC
clone size: few; D gene: TRBD1; V gene: TRBV2; J gene: TRBJ2-7; CDR3 protein: CASSASGGGTYEQYF; CDR3 DNA: TGTGCCAGCAGTGCTTCAGGGGGCGGAACCTACGAGCAGTACTTC
clone size: -; D gene: -; V gene: TRBV5-1; J gene: TRBJ2-3; CDR3 protein: CASSSKIKGDTQYF; CDR3 DNA: TGCGCCAGCAGCTCAAAAATCAAGGGCGATACGCAGTATTTT
clone size: many; D gene: -; V gene: TRBV6-2/TRBV6-3; J gene: TRBJ2-4; CDR3 protein: CASSSRVTKNIQYF; CDR3 DNA: TGTGCCAGCAGTTCTCGGGTAACCAAAAACATTCAGTACTTC
clone size: -; D gene: TRBD1; V gene: TRBV20-1; J gene: TRBJ1-5; CDR3 protein: CSARDGGQAGNQPQHF; CDR3 DNA: TGCAGTGCTAGAGATGGGGGACAGGCCGGCAATCAGCCCCAGCATTTT
clone size: many; D gene: -; V gene: TRBV20-1; J gene: TRBJ1-1; CDR3 protein: CSARDAKVGRAFF; CDR3 DNA: TGCAGTGCTAGAGATGCGAAGGTTGGGAGAGCTTTCTTT
clone size: many; D gene: -; V gene: TRBV12-3/TRBV12-4; J gene: TRBJ2-7; CDR3 protein: CASSTSPGNSYEQYF; CDR3 DNA: TGTGCCAGCAGTACCTCCCCGGGCAACTCCTACGAGCAGTACTTC
clone size: many; D gene: -; V gene: TRBV3-1; J gene: TRBJ2-4; CDR3 protein: CASSQSLRGSDIQYF; CDR3 DNA: TGTGCCAGCAGCCAATCCCTCCGGGGCTCGGACATTCAGTACTTC
clone size: -; D gene: TRBD2; V gene: TRBV12-3/TRBV12-4; J gene: TRBJ2-7; CDR3 protein: CASKASGGYEQYF; CDR3 DNA: TGTGCCAGCAAGGCTAGCGGGGGATACGAGCAGTACTTC
clone size: -; D gene: -; V gene: TRBV20-1; J gene: TRBJ2-3; CDR3 protein: CSARDLLGHTDTQYF; CDR3 DNA: TGCAGTGCTAGAGATCTTTTAGGGCACACAGATACGCAGTATTTT
clone size: many; D gene: -; V gene: TRBV11-3; J gene: TRBJ2-3; CDR3 protein: CASSRGSATDTQYF; CDR3 DNA: TGTGCCAGCAGCAGGGGCTCCGCAACAGATACGCAGTATTTT
clone size: many; D gene: TRBD2; V gene: TRBV29-1; J gene: TRBJ2-3; CDR3 protein: CSVMGLAGADTQYF; CDR3 DNA: TGCAGCGTTATGGGACTAGCGGGAGCAGATACGCAGTATTTT
clone size: many; D gene: -; V gene: TRBV7-8; J gene: TRBJ2-3; CDR3 protein: CASSKERELVEYF; CDR3 DNA: TGTGCCAGCAGCAAAGAACGAGAATTAGTGGAGTATTTT
clone size: many; D gene: -; V gene: TRBV7-7; J gene: TRBJ2-7; CDR3 protein: CASSLRASEDYEQYF; CDR3 DNA: TGTGCTAGCAGCTTAAGGGCTAGCGAAGACTACGAGCAGTACTTC
clone size: -; D gene: TRBD1; V gene: TRBV11-1; J gene: TRBJ2-3; CDR3 protein: CASSFADRGGRSTETQYF; CDR3 DNA: TGTGCCAGCAGCTTTGCTGACAGGGGGGGACGAAGCACAGAGACGCAGTATTTT
clone size: many; D gene: -; V gene: TRBV6-2/TRBV6-3; J gene: TRBJ2-7; CDR3 protein: CASRLRQGRYEQYF; CDR3 DNA: TGTGCCAGCAGACTACGACAAGGGCGGTACGAGCAGTACTTC
clone size: few; D gene: TRBD2; V gene: TRBV5-1; J gene: TRBJ2-7; CDR3 protein: CASSLVGGLAGSYEQYF; CDR3 DNA: TGCGCCAGCAGCTTGGTTGGGGGACTAGCGGGTTCCTACGAGCAGTACTTC
clone size: many; D gene: TRBD2; V gene: TRBV11-2; J gene: TRBJ2-1; CDR3 protein: CASSWGGGSGYNEQFF; CDR3 DNA: TGTGCCAGCAGCTGGGGCGGGGGTAGCGGCTACAATGAGCAGTTCTTC
clone size: -; D gene: TRBD2; V gene: TRBV4-1; J gene: TRBJ2-1; CDR3 protein: CASSHPTGLVAEQFF; CDR3 DNA: TGCGCCAGCAGCCACCCCACGGGACTAGTCGCTGAGCAGTTCTTC
clone size: many; D gene: -; V gene: TRBV3-1; J gene: TRBJ1-1; CDR3 protein: CASSSTSGTEAFF; CDR3 DNA: TGTGCCAGCAGCTCAACGTCCGGAACTGAAGCTTTCTTT
clone size: -; D gene: TRBD2; V gene: TRBV20-1; J gene: TRBJ2-1; CDR3 protein: CSARDLRRLAGNEQFF; CDR3 DNA: TGCAGTGCTAGAGATCTCCGCCGACTAGCGGGAAATGAGCAGTTCTTC
clone size: -; D gene: -; V gene: TRBV5-5; J gene: TRBJ2-5; CDR3 protein: CASSFRVETQYF; CDR3 DNA: TGTGCCAGCAGCTTTCGGGTAGAGACCCAGTACTTC
clone size: -; D gene: -; V gene: TRBV10-3; J gene: TRBJ1-5; CDR3 protein: CAISESLGTGQPQHF; CDR3 DNA: TGTGCCATCAGTGAGTCTCTGGGGACGGGTCAGCCCCAGCATTTT
clone size: many; D gene: TRBD2; V gene: TRBV4-1; J gene: TRBJ2-3; CDR3 protein: CASSQFGGSTDTQYF; CDR3 DNA: TGCGCCAGCAGCCAATTCGGGGGGAGCACAGATACGCAGTATTTT
clone size: few; D gene: -; V gene: TRBV4-1; J gene: TRBJ2-1; CDR3 protein: CASSQMSVYNEQFF; CDR3 DNA: TGCGCCAGCAGCCAAATGTCGGTTTACAATGAGCAGTTCTTC
clone size: few; D gene: -; V gene: TRBV15; J gene: TRBJ1-4; CDR3 protein: CATSRETSTNEKLFF; CDR3 DNA: TGTGCCACCAGCAGAGAGACATCAACTAATGAAAAACTGTTTTTT
clone size: many; D gene: -; V gene: TRBV7-9; J gene: TRBJ2-3; CDR3 protein: CASSLDPRASTDTQYF; CDR3 DNA: TGTGCCAGCAGCTTAGACCCCAGGGCTAGCACAGATACGCAGTATTTT
clone size: few; D gene: TRBD2; V gene: TRBV3-1; J gene: TRBJ2-3; CDR3 protein: CASSQPGLLQDTQYF; CDR3 DNA: TGTGCCAGCAGCCAACCGGGACTACTCCAAGATACGCAGTATTTT
clone size: -; D gene: TRBD2; V gene: TRBV25-1; J gene: TRBJ2-3; CDR3 protein: CASSDTLTSGIPTQYF; CDR3 DNA: TGTGCCAGCAGTGATACGTTGACTAGCGGAATTCCTACGCAGTATTTT
clone size: -; D gene: TRBD2; V gene: TRBV5-1; J gene: TRBJ2-3; CDR3 protein: CASRVGTSSADTQYF; CDR3 DNA: TGCGCCAGCAGGGTGGGGACTAGCAGCGCAGATACGCAGTATTTT
clone size: few; D gene: TRBD2; V gene: TRBV4-3; J gene: TRBJ2-5; CDR3 protein: CASSQDLAGAPKQETQYF; CDR3 DNA: TGCGCCAGCAGCCAAGACCTAGCGGGGGCCCCTAAACAAGAGACCCAGTACTTC
clone size: -; D gene: -; V gene: TRBV10-3; J gene: TRBJ2-5; CDR3 protein: CATEFGRGTEGSETQYF; CDR3 DNA: TGTGCCACCGAATTCGGACGGGGGACAGAGGGATCAGAGACCCAGTACTTC
clone size: -; D gene: TRBD2; V gene: TRBV29-1; J gene: TRBJ2-1; CDR3 protein: CSGGTSGHYNEQFF; CDR3 DNA: TGCAGCGGTGGGACTAGCGGGCATTACAATGAGCAGTTCTTC
clone size: many; D gene: -; V gene: TRBV7-2; J gene: TRBJ1-1; CDR3 protein: CASSSPRNTEAFF; CDR3 DNA: TGTGCCAGCAGCTCCCCAAGGAACACTGAAGCTTTCTTT
clone size: -; D gene: -; V gene: TRBV27; J gene: TRBJ1-6; CDR3 protein: CASSSLSGRRSSPLHF; CDR3 DNA: TGTGCCAGCAGTTCTCTCAGCGGGAGACGGTCCTCACCCCTCCACTTT
clone size: few; D gene: TRBD1; V gene: TRBV5-1; J gene: TRBJ1-4; CDR3 protein: CASSWGTGSTNEKLFF; CDR3 DNA: TGCGCCAGCAGCTGGGGGACAGGGTCAACTAATGAAAAACTGTTTTTT
clone size: -; D gene: TRBD1; V gene: TRBV18; J gene: TRBJ2-2; CDR3 protein: CASSPAGTGNTGELFF; CDR3 DNA: TGTGCCAGCTCACCCGCCGGGACAGGGAACACCGGGGAGCTGTTTTTT
clone size: few; D gene: -; V gene: TRBV20-1; J gene: TRBJ2-4; CDR3 protein: CSARASLAKNIQYF; CDR3 DNA: TGCAGTGCTAGAGCCAGCTTAGCCAAAAACATTCAGTACTTC
clone size: -; D gene: -; V gene: TRBV20-1; J gene: TRBJ2-1; CDR3 protein: CSATRGTYNEQFF; CDR3 DNA: TGCAGTGCTACCCGGGGGACCTACAATGAGCAGTTCTTC
clone size: -; D gene: TRBD1; V gene: TRBV20-1; J gene: TRBJ1-4; CDR3 protein: CSARELQGAGEKLFF; CDR3 DNA: TGCAGTGCTAGAGAATTGCAGGGGGCGGGGGAAAAACTGTTTTTT